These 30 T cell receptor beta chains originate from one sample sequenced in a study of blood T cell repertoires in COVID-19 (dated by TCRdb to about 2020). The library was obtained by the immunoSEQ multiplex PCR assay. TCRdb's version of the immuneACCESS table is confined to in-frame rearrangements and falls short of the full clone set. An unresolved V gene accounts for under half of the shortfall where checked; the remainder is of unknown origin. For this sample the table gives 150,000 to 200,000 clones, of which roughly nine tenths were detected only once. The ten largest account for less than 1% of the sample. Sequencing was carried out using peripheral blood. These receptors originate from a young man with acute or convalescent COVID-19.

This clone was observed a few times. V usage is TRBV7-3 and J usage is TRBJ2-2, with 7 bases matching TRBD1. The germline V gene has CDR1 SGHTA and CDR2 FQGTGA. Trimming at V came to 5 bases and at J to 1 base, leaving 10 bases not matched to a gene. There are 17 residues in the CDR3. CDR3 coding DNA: TGTGCCAGCAGCGACTCGTCCGGGACAGTGAACACCGGGGAGCTGTTTTTT. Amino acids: CASSDSSGTVNTGELFF.

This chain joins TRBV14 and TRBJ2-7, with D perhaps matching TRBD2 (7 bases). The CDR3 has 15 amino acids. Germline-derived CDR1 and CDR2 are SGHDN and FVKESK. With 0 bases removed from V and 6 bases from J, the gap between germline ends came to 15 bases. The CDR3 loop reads CASSQERGAHFEQYF. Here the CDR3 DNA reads TGTGCCAGCAGCCAAGAACGGGGGGCTCATTTCGAGCAGTACTTC.

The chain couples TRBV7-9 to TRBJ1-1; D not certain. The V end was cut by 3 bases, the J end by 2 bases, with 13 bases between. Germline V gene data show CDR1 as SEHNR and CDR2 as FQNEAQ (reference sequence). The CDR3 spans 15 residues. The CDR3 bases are TGTGCCAGCAGCTTCGCTGCGCCTAAAAACACTGAAGCTTTCTTT. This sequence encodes CASSFAAPKNTEAFF.

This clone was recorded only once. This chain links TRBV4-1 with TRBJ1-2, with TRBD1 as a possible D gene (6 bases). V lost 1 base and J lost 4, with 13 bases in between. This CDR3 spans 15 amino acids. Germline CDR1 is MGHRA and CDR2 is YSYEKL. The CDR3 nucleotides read TGCGCCAGCAGCCAAGTTTCAGGGGACATCTATGGCTACACCTTC. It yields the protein CASSQVSGDIYGYTF.

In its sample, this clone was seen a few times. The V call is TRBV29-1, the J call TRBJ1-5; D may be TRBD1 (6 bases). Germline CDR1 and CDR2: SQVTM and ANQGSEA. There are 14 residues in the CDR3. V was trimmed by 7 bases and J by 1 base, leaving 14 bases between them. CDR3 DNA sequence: TGCAGCGCTCCGGGACATACAAGCAATCAGCCCCAGCATTTT. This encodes CSAPGHTSNQPQHF.

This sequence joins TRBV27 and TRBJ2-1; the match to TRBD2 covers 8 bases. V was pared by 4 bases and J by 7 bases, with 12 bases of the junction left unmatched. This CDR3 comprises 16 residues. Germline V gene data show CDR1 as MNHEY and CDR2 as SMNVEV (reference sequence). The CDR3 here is CASSSFGGGTSNEQFF. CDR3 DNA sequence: TGTGCCAGCAGTTCGTTTGGCGGGGGGACGTCGAATGAGCAGTTCTTC.

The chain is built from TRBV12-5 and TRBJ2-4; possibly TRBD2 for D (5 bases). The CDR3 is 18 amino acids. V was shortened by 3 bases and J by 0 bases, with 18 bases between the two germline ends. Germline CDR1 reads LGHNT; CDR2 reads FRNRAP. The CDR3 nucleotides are TGTGCTAGTGGTTTTTCCACCGCCGGGAATCTAGCCAAAAACATTCAGTACTTC. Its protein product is CASGFSTAGNLAKNIQYF.

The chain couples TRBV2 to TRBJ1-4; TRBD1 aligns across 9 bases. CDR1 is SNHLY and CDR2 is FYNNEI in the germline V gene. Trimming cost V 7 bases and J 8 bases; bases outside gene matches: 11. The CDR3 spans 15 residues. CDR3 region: CASKVLGTGLEKLFF. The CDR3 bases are TGTGCCAGCAAGGTCTTAGGGACAGGGCTCGAAAAACTGTTTTTT.

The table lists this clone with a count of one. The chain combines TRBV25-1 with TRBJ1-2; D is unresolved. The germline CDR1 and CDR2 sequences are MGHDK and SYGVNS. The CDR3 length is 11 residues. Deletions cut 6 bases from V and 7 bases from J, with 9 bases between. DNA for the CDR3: TGTGCCAGCAGCGTAGGACTTGGCTACACCTTC. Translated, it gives CASSVGLGYTF.

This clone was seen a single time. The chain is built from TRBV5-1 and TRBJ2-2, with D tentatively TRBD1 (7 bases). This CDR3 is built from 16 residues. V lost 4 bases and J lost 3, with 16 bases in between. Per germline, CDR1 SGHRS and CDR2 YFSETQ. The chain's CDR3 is CASSTRQGLDTGELFF. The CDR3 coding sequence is TGCGCCAGCAGCACCCGACAGGGACTGGACACCGGGGAGCTGTTTTTT.

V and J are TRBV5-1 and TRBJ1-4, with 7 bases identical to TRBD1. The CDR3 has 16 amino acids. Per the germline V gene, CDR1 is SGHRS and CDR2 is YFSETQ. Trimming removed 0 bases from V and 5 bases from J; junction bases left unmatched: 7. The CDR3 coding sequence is TGCGCCAGCAGCTTGGGAAGGACAGGTGGGAATGAAAAACTGTTTTTT. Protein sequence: CASSLGRTGGNEKLFF.

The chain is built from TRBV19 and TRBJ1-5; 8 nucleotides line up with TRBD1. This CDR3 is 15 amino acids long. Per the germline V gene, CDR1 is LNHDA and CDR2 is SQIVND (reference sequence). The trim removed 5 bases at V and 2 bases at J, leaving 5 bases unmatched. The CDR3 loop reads CASSATGDGNQPQHF. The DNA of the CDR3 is TGTGCCAGTAGTGCGACAGGGGATGGCAATCAGCCCCAGCATTTT.

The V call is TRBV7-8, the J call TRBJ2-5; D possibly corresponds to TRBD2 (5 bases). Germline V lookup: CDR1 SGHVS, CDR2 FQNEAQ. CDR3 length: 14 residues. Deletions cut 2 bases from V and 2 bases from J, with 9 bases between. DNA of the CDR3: TGTGCCAGCAGCTTACTAGCAGGACAAGAGACCCAGTACTTC. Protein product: CASSLLAGQETQYF.

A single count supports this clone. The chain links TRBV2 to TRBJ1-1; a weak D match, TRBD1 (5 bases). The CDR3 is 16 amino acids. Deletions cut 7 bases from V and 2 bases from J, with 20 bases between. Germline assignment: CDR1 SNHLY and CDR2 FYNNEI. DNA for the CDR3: TGTGCCAGCACCCCCGGCTTAGCAGGGAAAAACACTGAAGCTTTCTTT. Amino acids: CASTPGLAGKNTEAFF.

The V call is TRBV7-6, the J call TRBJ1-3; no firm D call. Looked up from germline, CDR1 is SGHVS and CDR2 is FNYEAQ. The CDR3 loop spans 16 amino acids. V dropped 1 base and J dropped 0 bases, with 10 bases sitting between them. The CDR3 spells CASSLEPGSSGNTIYF. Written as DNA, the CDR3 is TGTGCCAGCAGCTTAGAACCGGGGAGCTCTGGAAACACCATATATTTT.

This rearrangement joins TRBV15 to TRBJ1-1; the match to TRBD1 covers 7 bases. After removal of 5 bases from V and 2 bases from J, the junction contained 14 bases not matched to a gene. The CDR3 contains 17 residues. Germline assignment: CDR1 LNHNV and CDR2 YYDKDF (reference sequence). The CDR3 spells CATSGRDRGYQNTEAFF. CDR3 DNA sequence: TGTGCCACCAGCGGCCGGGACAGAGGATATCAAAACACTGAAGCTTTCTTT.

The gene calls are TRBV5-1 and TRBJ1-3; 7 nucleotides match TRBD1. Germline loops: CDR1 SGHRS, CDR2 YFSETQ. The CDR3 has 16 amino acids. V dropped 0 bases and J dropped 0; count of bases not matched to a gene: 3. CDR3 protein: CASSLAQGGSGNTIYF. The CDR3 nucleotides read TGCGCCAGCAGCTTGGCCCAGGGGGGCTCTGGAAACACCATATATTTT.

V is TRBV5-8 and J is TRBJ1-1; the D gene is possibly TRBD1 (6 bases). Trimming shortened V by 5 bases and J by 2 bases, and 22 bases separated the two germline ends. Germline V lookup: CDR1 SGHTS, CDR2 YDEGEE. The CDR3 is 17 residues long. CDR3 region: CASSKPGAPQGNTEAFF. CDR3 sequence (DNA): TGTGCCAGCAGTAAGCCAGGGGCCCCCCAGGGCAACACTGAAGCTTTCTTT. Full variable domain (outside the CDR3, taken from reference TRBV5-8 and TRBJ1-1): EAGVTQSPTHLIKTRGQQATLRCSPISGHTSVYWYQQALGLGLQFLLWYDEGEERNRGNFPPRFSGRQFPNYSSELNVNALELEDSALYLCASSKPGAPQGNTEAFFGQGTRLTVV.

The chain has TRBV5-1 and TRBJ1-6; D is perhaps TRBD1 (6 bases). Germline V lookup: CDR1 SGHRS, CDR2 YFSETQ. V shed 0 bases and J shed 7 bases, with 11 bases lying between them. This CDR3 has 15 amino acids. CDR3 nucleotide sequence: TGCGCCAGCAGCTTGGCGGGGCAGGGGAATTCACCCCTCCACTTT. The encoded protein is CASSLAGQGNSPLHF.

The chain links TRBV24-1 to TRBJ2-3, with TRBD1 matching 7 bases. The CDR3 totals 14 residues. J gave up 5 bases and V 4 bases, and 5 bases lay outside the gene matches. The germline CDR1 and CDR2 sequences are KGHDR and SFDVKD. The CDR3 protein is CATSERGRGDTQYF. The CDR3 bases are TGTGCCACCAGTGAAAGGGGGCGCGGAGATACGCAGTATTTT.

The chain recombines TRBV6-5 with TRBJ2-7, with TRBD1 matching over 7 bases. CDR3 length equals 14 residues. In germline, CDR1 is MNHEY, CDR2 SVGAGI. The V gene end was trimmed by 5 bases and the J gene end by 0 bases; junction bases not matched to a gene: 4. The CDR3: CASSKQGSSYEQYF. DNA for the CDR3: TGTGCCAGCAGTAAACAGGGGAGCTCCTACGAGCAGTACTTC.

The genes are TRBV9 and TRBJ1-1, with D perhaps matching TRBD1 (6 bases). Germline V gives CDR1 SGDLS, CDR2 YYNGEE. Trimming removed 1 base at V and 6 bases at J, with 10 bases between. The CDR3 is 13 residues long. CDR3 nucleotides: TGTGCCAGCAGCGTATTACCAGGGGCTGAAGCTTTCTTT. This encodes CASSVLPGAEAFF.

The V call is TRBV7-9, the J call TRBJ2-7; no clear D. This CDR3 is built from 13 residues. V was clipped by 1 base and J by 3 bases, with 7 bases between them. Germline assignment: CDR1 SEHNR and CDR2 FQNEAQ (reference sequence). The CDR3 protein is CASSLGAGYEQYV. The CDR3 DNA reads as TGTGCCAGCAGCTTAGGAGCCGGCTACGAGCAGTACGTC.

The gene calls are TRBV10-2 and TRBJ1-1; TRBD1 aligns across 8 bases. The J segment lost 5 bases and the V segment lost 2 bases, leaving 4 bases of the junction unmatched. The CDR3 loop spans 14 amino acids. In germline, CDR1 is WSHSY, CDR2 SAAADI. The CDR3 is CASSERQGATEAFF. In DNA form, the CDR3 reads TGCGCCAGCAGTGAGCGGCAGGGGGCGACTGAAGCTTTCTTT.

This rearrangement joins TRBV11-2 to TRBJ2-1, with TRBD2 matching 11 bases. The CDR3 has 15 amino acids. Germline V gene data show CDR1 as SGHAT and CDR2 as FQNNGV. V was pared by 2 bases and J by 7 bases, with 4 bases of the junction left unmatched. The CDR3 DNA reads TGTGCCAGCAGCTTAACTAGCGGGGGACTTAATGAGCAGTTCTTC. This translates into CASSLTSGGLNEQFF.

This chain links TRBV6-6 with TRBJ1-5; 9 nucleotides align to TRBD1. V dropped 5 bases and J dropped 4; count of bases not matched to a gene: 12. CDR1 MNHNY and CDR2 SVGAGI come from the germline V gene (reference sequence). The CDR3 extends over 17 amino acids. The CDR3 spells CASSLPGQGGRNQPQHF. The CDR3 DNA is TGTGCCAGCAGTCTTCCGGGACAGGGAGGGAGGAATCAGCCCCAGCATTTT.

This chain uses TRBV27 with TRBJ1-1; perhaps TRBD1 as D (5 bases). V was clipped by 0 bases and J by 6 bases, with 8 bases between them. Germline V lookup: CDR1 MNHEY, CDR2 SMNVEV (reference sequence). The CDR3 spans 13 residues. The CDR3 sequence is CASSLSIGAEAFF. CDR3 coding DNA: TGTGCCAGCAGTTTATCGATAGGGGCTGAAGCTTTCTTT.

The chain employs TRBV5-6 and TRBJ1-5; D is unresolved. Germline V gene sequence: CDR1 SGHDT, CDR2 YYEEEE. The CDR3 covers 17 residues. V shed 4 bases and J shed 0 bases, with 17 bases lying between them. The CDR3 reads CASSRAGKTYSNQPQHF. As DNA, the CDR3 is TGTGCCAGCAGCAGGGCGGGTAAGACGTATAGCAATCAGCCCCAGCATTTT.

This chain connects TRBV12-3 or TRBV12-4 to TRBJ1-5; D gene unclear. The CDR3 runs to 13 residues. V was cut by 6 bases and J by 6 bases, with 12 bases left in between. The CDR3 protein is CASRRGMGQPQHF. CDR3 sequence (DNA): TGTGCCAGCAGGCGGGGAATGGGTCAGCCCCAGCATTTT.

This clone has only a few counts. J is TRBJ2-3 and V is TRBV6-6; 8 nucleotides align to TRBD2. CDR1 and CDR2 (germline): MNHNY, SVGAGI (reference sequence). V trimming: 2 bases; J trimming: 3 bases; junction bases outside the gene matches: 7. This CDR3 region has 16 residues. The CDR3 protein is CASSYSSAGGTDTQYF. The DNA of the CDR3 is TGTGCCAGCAGTTACAGTAGCGCGGGGGGAACAGATACGCAGTATTTT.